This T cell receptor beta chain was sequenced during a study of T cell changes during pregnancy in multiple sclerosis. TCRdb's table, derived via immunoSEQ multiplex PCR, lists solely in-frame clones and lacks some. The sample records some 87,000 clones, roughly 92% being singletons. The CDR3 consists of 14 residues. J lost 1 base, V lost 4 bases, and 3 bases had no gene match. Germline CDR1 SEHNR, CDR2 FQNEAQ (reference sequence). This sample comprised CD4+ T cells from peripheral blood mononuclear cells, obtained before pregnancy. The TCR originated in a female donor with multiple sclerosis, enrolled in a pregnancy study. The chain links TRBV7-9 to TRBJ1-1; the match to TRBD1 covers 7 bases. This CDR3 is CASSSRTGNTEAFF. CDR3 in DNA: TGTGCCAGCAGCTCCCGGACAGGGAACACTGAAGCTTTCTTT.